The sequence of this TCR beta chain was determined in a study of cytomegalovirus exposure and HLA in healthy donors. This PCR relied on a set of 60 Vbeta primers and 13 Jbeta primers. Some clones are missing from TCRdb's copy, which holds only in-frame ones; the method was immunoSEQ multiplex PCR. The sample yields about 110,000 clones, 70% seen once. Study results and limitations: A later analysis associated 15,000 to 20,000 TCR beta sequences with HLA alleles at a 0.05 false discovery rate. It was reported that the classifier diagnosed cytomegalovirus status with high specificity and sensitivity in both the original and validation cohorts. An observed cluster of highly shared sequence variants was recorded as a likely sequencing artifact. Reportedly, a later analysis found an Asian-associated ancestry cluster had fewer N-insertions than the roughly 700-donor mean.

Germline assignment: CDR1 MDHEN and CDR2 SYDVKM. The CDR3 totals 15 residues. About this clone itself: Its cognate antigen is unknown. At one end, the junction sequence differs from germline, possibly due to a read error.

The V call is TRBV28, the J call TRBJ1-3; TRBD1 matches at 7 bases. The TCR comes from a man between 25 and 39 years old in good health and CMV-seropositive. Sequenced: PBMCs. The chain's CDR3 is CASHKTGVSGDTIYF. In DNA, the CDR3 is TGTGCCAGCCATAAAACAGGGGTCTCTGGAGACACCATATATTTT. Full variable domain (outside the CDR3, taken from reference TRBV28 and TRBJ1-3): DVKVTQSSRYLVKRTGEKVFLECVQDMDHENMFWYRQDPGLGLRLIYFSYDVKMKEKGDIPEGYSVSREKKERFSLILESASTNQTSMYLCASHKTGVSGDTIYFGEGSWLTVV.